What follows are 18 T cell receptor beta chains derived from one specimen sequenced in a study of glioma-infiltrating T cells. Amplification of TCR alpha and beta CDR3 regions from RNA used iRepertoire nested multiplex PCR. MiXCR, run by TCRdb on the multiplex PCR reads, gives a single entry per CDR3 protein. The sample carries 93,000 or so distinct CDR3 sequences, around 28% recorded once. Sequenced input: glioma tissue, nonneoplastic brain tissue, or PBMCs (not recorded which). The origin of the receptors is a human donor with low-grade glioma or glioblastoma, undergoing nonglioma brain surgery, or in good health (not recorded which).

V is TRBV4-1 and J is TRBJ2-3; 12 nucleotides match TRBD2. The CDR3 loop spans 18 amino acids. Trimming cost V 4 bases and J 5 bases; bases outside gene matches: 13. The germline V gene has CDR1 MGHRA and CDR2 YSYEKL. The CDR3 is CASSPPTSGGTGGDTQYF. The CDR3 bases are TGCGCCAGCAGCCCACCGACTAGCGGGGGAACCGGAGGAGATACGCAGTATTTT.

This clonotype was recorded at least ten times. A junction boundary mismatches the germline segment, possibly from a read error. V is TRBV6-1 and J is TRBJ2-5; 10 bases align to TRBD2. The CDR3 extends over 15 amino acids. The germline V gene has CDR1 MNHNS and CDR2 SASEGT. CDR3 protein: CASREAGGPSETQYF. The CDR3 region has the DNA TGTGCCAGCAGAGAAGCGGGGGGGCCCTCGGAGACCCAGTACTTC.

There are many counts of this clonotype. The chain has TRBV4-1 and TRBJ2-3; no clear D gene. From germline, CDR1 is MGHRA and CDR2 YSYEKL. The V and J ends lost 0 bases and 6 bases respectively, with 4 bases between them. The CDR3 contains 12 residues. The DNA for the CDR3 is TGCGCCAGCAGCCAAGACGTCGATACGCAGTATTTT. Protein product: CASSQDVDTQYF.

This clonotype was counted many times. The chain employs TRBV4-3 and TRBJ2-7; TRBD1 or TRBD2 may be the D gene (5 bases each). From germline, CDR1 is LGHNA and CDR2 YSLEER. This CDR3 contains 16 residues. V was clipped by 0 bases and J by 4 bases, with 16 bases between them. As DNA, the CDR3 is TGCGCCAGCAGCCAAGATCGGGGCCCCAAAGAGTACGAGCAGTACTTC. Its translation is CASSQDRGPKEYEQYF.

About this clonotype itself: This could be a read error, since a much larger clone is one nucleotide away. This chain connects TRBV7-9 to TRBJ1-1; D remains ambiguous. CDR3 length: 11 amino acids. Germline-derived CDR1 and CDR2 are SEHNR and FQNEAQ (reference sequence). CDR3 nucleotide sequence: TGTGCCAGCGGCTTCGGAGAAGAAGCTTTCTTT. The encoded protein is CASGFGEEAFF.

The chain combines TRBV2 with TRBJ2-7; D possibly uses TRBD1 or TRBD2 (5 bases each). Trimming took 4 bases from V and 2 from J, leaving 12 bases between them. The CDR3 consists of 14 residues. Germline assignment: CDR1 SNHLY and CDR2 FYNNEI. Here the CDR3 reads CASSVRDGPYEQYF. Here the CDR3 DNA reads TGTGCCAGCAGTGTCCGGGACGGACCCTACGAGCAGTACTTC.

This rearrangement joins TRBV7-2 to TRBJ1-5; D possibly corresponds to TRBD1 (6 bases). This CDR3 region has 14 residues. Trimming shortened V by 3 bases and J by 2 bases, and 8 bases separated the two germline ends. The V gene's germline CDR1 is SGHTA and CDR2 FQGNSA. In DNA, the CDR3 is TGTGCCAGCAGCTTTGGGGGGCGCAATCAGCCCCAGCATTTT. Its translation: CASSFGGRNQPQHF.

Turning to this clonotype: One junction end disagrees with the germline gene, perhaps due to a read error. V is TRBV7-2 and J is TRBJ2-5, with no clear D. Germline-derived CDR1 and CDR2 are SGHTA and FQGNSA. The CDR3 has 15 residues. The CDR3: CASSSSGGYQETEYF. The CDR3 DNA reads TGTGCCAGCAGCTCCTCGGGTGGGTACCAAGAGACCGAGTACTTC.

This clonotype was observed at least ten times. The genes are TRBV6-1 and TRBJ2-3; TRBD2 agrees at 14 bases. The CDR3 is 18 residues long. V was clipped by 6 bases and J by 1 base; unmatched bases: 9. Germline-derived CDR1 and CDR2 are MNHNS and SASEGT. This chain's CDR3 is CASSPGLAGGRRTDTQYF. CDR3 coding DNA: TGTGCCAGCAGCCCCGGACTAGCGGGGGGCCGCCGCACAGATACGCAGTATTTT.

For the CDR3, the DNA is TGTGCCAGCAGTCGACAGGTGACGAACACCGGGGAGCTGTTTTTT. It is translated as CASSRQVTNTGELFF. The chain recombines TRBV12-3 or TRBV12-4 with TRBJ2-2, with a weak D call TRBD1 (6 bases). This CDR3 spans 15 amino acids. V lost 5 bases, J lost 0 bases, and 10 bases lay in between.

This clonotype was seen only a few times. The rearrangement joins TRBV7-9 to TRBJ2-2; D not certain. The V end lost 5 bases, the J end lost 1 base, and 11 bases lay between the germline ends. This CDR3 region has 15 residues. Germline V gene data show CDR1 as SEHNR and CDR2 as FQNEAQ (reference sequence). The CDR3 loop is CASSPPLVNTGELFF. CDR3 bases: TGTGCCAGCAGCCCCCCCTTGGTGAACACCGGGGAGCTGTTTTTT.

At least ten counts were recorded for this clonotype. V is TRBV20-1 and J is TRBJ2-3, with 7 bases identical to TRBD1. CDR1 is DFQATT and CDR2 is SNEGSKA in the germline V gene (reference sequence). After removal of 4 bases from V and 3 bases from J, the junction contained 4 bases not matched to a gene. CDR3 length: 13 residues. CDR3 region: CSAKPGQTDTQYF. The DNA of the CDR3 is TGCAGTGCTAAGCCGGGACAGACAGATACGCAGTATTTT.

This clonotype was counted at least ten times. The J gene is TRBJ2-6, the V gene TRBV15, with D unclear. Deletions cut 5 bases from V and 0 bases from J, with 11 bases between. CDR3 length: 16 residues. Germline values: CDR1 LNHNV, CDR2 YYDKDF (reference sequence). CDR3 amino acids: CATSVFRASGANVLTF. The CDR3 region has the DNA TGTGCCACCAGCGTTTTTAGGGCCTCTGGGGCCAACGTCCTGACTTTC.

About this clonotype itself: This may stem from a read error, because a much larger clone lies one nucleotide away. The CDR3 sequence: CASTPPGVNEQFF. CDR3 DNA sequence: TGTGCCAGCACCCCTCCGGGAGTCAATGAGCAGTTCTTC. The chain combines TRBV7-9 with TRBJ2-1; TRBD2 is a possible D gene (6 bases). The germline V and J ends were trimmed by 7 bases and 6 bases, with 13 bases remaining between them. This CDR3 spans 13 amino acids. Germline values: CDR1 SEHNR, CDR2 FQNEAQ (reference sequence).

This clonotype was picked up a small number of times. The V call is TRBV5-1, the J call TRBJ1-1; D unclear. V lost 1 base, J lost 7 bases, and 11 bases lay in between. The CDR3 sequence is 13 residues long. CDR1 SGHRS and CDR2 YFSETQ come from the germline V gene. CDR3 residues: CASSLKASFEAFF. The CDR3 coding sequence is TGCGCCAGCAGCTTGAAGGCAAGTTTTGAAGCTTTCTTT. Complete variable domain (other parts from reference TRBV5-1 and TRBJ1-1): KAGVTQTPRYLIKTRGQQVTLSCSPISGHRSVSWYQQTPGQGLQFLFEYFSETQRNKGNFPGRFSGRQFSNSRSEMNVSTLELGDSALYLCASSLKASFEAFFGQGTRLTVV.

J is TRBJ2-3 and V is TRBV7-2; D gene ambiguous. V was clipped by 5 bases and J by 3 bases, with 18 bases between them. Germline values: CDR1 SGHTA, CDR2 FQGNSA. CDR3 length: 16 residues. CDR3 amino acids: CASSEWSPWVTDTQYF. DNA for the CDR3: TGTGCCAGCAGCGAATGGTCTCCCTGGGTGACAGATACGCAGTATTTT.

This clonotype was seen ten or more times. The rearrangement joins TRBV7-6 to TRBJ1-5; D call uncertain. The length of the CDR3 is 13 residues. Germline CDR1 SGHVS, CDR2 FNYEAQ. Trimming stripped 0 bases from V and 5 bases from J, with 5 bases between. The CDR3 coding sequence is TGTGCCAGCAGCTTAGCCTACTATCAGCCCCAGCATTTT. Its protein is CASSLAYYQPQHF.

The chain links TRBV19 to TRBJ1-5, with TRBD1 matching 7 bases. The germline V gene encodes CDR1 LNHDA and CDR2 SQIVND (reference sequence). The CDR3 is made up of 15 amino acids. V lost 7 bases to trimming and J lost 5 bases; unmatched junction nucleotides: 11. The CDR3 coding sequence is TGTGCCAGTAATCGGCAGACAGGGAGAGATCAGCCCCAGCATTTT. Amino acid sequence: CASNRQTGRDQPQHF. The full variable domain, in which reference TRBV19 and TRBJ1-5 provide the parts outside the CDR3, is DGGITQSPKYLFRKEGQNVTLSCEQNLNHDAMYWYRQDPGQGLRLIYYSQIVNDFQKGDIAEGYSVSREKKESFPLTVTSAQKNPTAFYLCASNRQTGRDQPQHFGDGTRLSIL.